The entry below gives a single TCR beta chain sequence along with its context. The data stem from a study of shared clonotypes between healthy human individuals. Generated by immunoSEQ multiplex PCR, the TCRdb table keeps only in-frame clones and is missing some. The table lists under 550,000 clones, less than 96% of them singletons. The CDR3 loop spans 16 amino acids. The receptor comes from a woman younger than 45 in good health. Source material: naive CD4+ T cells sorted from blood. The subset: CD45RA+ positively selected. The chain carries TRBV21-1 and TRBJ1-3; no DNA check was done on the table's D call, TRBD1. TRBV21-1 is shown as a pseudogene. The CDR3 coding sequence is TGTGCCAGCAACCGCGGACAGGGGAGTGGGGGAAACACCATATATTTT. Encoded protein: CASNRGQGSGGNTIYF.